Described below is a single TCR beta chain sequence and its context. Its antigen is not yet known. The input lacks base qualities; no much larger clone sits a single base away. The CDR3 numbers 18 residues from cysteine through phenylalanine. Only the CDR3 portion is preserved as DNA: 54 bases, with reading frame beginning at the first base. V loses 0 bases of germline sequence and J loses 0 bases, and the interval between the two ends is 17 bases. CDR1 and CDR2 are drawn from the germline V gene: LGHNA, YSLEER. Using the deep immunoSEQ assay, multiplex PCR amplified TCR CDR3 regions from genomic DNA. Genomic DNA extracted from each cell subset was distributed evenly over all wells of several immunoSEQ 96-well plates, and each plate served as one replicate. For sorted subsets, about 210 ng of genomic DNA, equivalent to roughly 33,000 T cell genomes, went into each replicate PCR. Purified libraries were measured with a Qubit 3.0 fluorometer, size-checked on a Bioanalyzer 2100, and measured again with the KAPA Library Quantification kit. Every immunoSEQ 96-well plate was sequenced on a dedicated single-read 150-cycle Illumina NextSeq 550 flow cell. Concerning the study's data processing: Because the immunoSEQ output included only junctional sequences and no quality scores, the filtering could not be the same as the filtering used for full-length reads. To assign V/J genes and CDR3, sequences were annotated using PyIR, a Python wrapper for IgBLAST v1.9, with IMGT germline references. Reads were removed for weak V/J assignments (E-value above 1e-6), missing CDR3, stop codons, out-of-frame junctions, or ambiguous translated residues. A V3J clonotype was defined by an identical inferred V gene, J gene, and CDR3 amino acid sequence. Percentage overlap between repertoires was computed as shared unique clonotypes divided by the size of the smaller repertoire. Repertoire richness was assessed with RTK rarefaction, the Chao1 estimator, and Recon v2.1 estimates of unobserved clonotypes. Generation probabilities for all TCRbeta clonotypes obtained by the gDNA method from a few donors were computed using OLGA. Here the immuneACCESS table is served through TCRdb, limited to in-frame sequences with V and J called. Missing clones are a known gap in these copies; in checked studies unresolved V genes cover under half, and the rest lacks a known reason. From that table come the V and J calls and clone size; the DNA was used to work out D and trimming. The sample yields 2 million to 2.5 million clones; under 95% were counted once. The ten largest clonotypes hold 1.5% to 2% of the sample.

The sample is drawn from a study of shared clonotypes between healthy human individuals (dated by TCRdb to 2020 to 2022). Study-wide context: A few men and two women, aged 18 to 49 years, made up the cohort. For each donor, CD4 naive and CD4 memory were each run on three plates, CD8 naive on two plates, and CD8 memory on one plate. The study deeply sequenced blood TCR repertoires of five healthy adults to estimate repertoire size and the extent of clonotype sharing between individuals. Libraries were prepared and TCR repertoires were sequenced by different laboratories using diverse techniques, in order to increase sequencing depth and limit assay-specific biases. Each donor's leukapheresis produced roughly between roughly 0.85 and 10 billion PBMCs. Findings and caveats that apply to the study as a whole: Compared with non-shared clonotypes, clonotypes shared by all four sorted-subset donors had higher generation probabilities. Naive subsets generally had larger estimated clonotype richness than memory subsets. Because the study included a small number of donors, the genetic and exposure-history diversity represented was limited. Sampling was limited to blood, and TCR repertoires in tissue likely differ from TCR repertoires in blood. Sharing across four donors was observed for roughly 5.4% of naive CD4, around 3.5% of naive CD8, over 2% of memory CD4, and around 0.44% of memory CD8 clonotypes. Based on pairwise subsampling, the degree of clonotype sharing among donors was expected to be affected by sequencing depth. Rarefaction of sorted-subset datasets indicated incomplete sequencing despite the large sequencing depth.

For the CD8 naive samples, CD45RO-negative cells were positively selected for CCR7, yielding a CD45RA+CCR7+ population from which TemRA cells were excluded. The donors were healthy, HIV-negative adults with no recently reported acute infections or vaccinations. Every donor was a Caucasian adult residing in Nashville, Tennessee, USA. Blood was collected by leukapheresis, and PBMCs were isolated by Ficoll-Histopaque density gradient centrifugation and then cryopreserved in liquid nitrogen vapor phase. Purity and quantity of every magnetically sorted T cell population were checked by analytical flow cytometry. From each sorted fraction, genomic DNA was isolated and quantified by UV absorbance on a Nanodrop 2000c.

The specimen sequenced was naive CD8+ T cells from PBMCs. In the paper's terms, the cell subset or site label means: CD45RA+CCR7+. This sequence was found in a man aged 18 to 35 in good health. Some clones in this sample may be carry-over from other donors' samples. This chain joins TRBV4-3 to TRBJ1-2, with TRBD1 tentatively as D gene (6 bases match). The CDR3 has the sequence CASSQEYGQLISNYGYTF. The DNA sequence is as follows: TGCGCCAGCAGCCAAGAATACGGACAGCTGATCTCTAACTATGGCTACACCTTC.